The rows below give T cell receptor beta chains drawn from one sample of a study of T cells in Graves' hyperthyroidism and ophthalmopathy. TCRdb fed the multiplex PCR reads into MiXCR, producing one record per CDR3 protein. The sample includes over 700,000 distinct CDR3 sequences, roughly 20% seen only once; the top ten take around 15%. Sequencing was done on a sample of blood. The origin of the receptors is a woman in her forties or fifties with Graves' hyperthyroidism that later progressed to Graves' ophthalmopathy. The CDR3 runs from the conserved cysteine through the conserved F or W. Each record gives: clone size, J gene, V gene, D gene, CDR3 DNA, CDR3 protein. The D gene is left open where the match is weak. Clone sizes are given selectively: once, few, many, or a class where the clone is expanded.

>.|TRBJ2-6|TRBV2|TRBD2
TGTGCCGGTAGCGGGGACGCAGTCTCTGGGGCCAACGTCCTGACTTTC
CAGSGDAVSGANVLTF
>many|TRBJ1-5|TRBV12-3/TRBV12-4|.
TGTGCCAGCAGTGCCGATCAGCCCCAGCATTTT
CASSADQPQHF
>.|TRBJ2-3|TRBV19|.
TGTGCCAGTAGTACGCGGGATTTAGATACGCAGTATTTT
CASSTRDLDTQYF
>.|TRBJ2-2|TRBV6-5|.
TGTGCCAGCAGTTACTCCCGGGGGGACAGCATTAGCACCGGGGAGCTGTTTTTT
CASSYSRGDSISTGELFF
>many|TRBJ1-6|TRBV10-3|.
TGTGCCATCAGTGAGCCAGGGGATAATTCACCCCTCCACTTT
CAISEPGDNSPLHF
>few|TRBJ2-1|TRBV4-2|.
TGTGCCAGCAGCCAAGATTCAGCCCGCTCCTACAATGAGCAGTTCTTC
CASSQDSARSYNEQFF
>many|TRBJ2-3|TRBV12-5|.
TGTGCTAGTGGTTTGGGACCCGGACGTCCCGTTACGCAGTATTTT
CASGLGPGRPVTQYF
>few|TRBJ2-2|TRBV20-1|TRBD2
TGCAGTGCTAGAGGAGGACTAGCGGGGGGAAATGGGGAGCTGTTTTTT
CSARGGLAGGNGELFF
>.|TRBJ1-6|TRBV10-3|.
TGTGCCATCAGAGGGCAATTGGGGAATTCACCCCTCCACTTT
CAIRGQLGNSPLHF
>.|TRBJ2-2|TRBV7-9|.
TGTGCCAGCAGCTTCCCGGTGGCAGTCACGAACACCGGGGAGCTGTTTTTT
CASSFPVAVTNTGELFF